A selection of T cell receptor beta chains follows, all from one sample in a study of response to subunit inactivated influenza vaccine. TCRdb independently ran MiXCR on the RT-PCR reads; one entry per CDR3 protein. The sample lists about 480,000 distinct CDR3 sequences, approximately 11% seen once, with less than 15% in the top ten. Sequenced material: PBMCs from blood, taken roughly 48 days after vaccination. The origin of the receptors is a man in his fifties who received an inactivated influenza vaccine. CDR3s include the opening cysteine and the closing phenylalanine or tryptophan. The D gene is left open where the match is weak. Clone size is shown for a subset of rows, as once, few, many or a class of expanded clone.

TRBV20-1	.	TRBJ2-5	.	TGCAGTGCTAGTGAACGAGTAGAGACCCAGTACTTC	CSASERVETQYF
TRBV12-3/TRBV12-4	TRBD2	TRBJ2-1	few	TGTGCCAGCAGTTTCGTGGCGGGGGGGCTTGGGGAGCAGTTCTTC	CASSFVAGGLGEQFF
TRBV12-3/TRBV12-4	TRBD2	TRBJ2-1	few	TGTGCCAGCAGTTTAGCGCTAGCGGGGGTTTATGAGCAGTTCTTC	CASSLALAGVYEQFF
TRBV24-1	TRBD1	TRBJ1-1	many	TGTGCCACCTTCTCCGGACAGGGAATGAACACTGAAGCTTTCTTT	CATFSGQGMNTEAFF
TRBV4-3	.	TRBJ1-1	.	TGCGCCAGCAGCCAAGATTTCGGGGGAGGTGAAGCTTTCTTT	CASSQDFGGGEAFF
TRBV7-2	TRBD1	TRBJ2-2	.	TGTGCCAGCAGCTTAATACAGGGGTCCCCCGGGGAGCTGTTTTTT	CASSLIQGSPGELFF
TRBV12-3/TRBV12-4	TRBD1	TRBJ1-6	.	TGTGCCAGCAGTTTAATAGGACAGGGTTCTTCACCCCTCCACTTT	CASSLIGQGSSPLHF
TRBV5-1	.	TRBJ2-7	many	TGCGCCAGCAGCTTGGTCGGGAGCTCCTACGAGCAGTACTTC	CASSLVGSSYEQYF
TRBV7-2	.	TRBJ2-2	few	TGTGCCAGCAGCTTCGCCCGACCCGGGGAGCTGTTTTTT	CASSFARPGELFF
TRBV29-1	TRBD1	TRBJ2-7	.	TGCAGCGTGGCCACAGGGGGAATTGAGCAGTACTTC	CSVATGGIEQYF
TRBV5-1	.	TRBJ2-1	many	TGCGCCAGCAGCTTGGGGCGGCTAGAGAACAATGAGCAGTTCTTC	CASSLGRLENNEQFF
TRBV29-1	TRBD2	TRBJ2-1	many	TGCAGCGCCCAGACTGGCGGGGGGGACCTGTTCTTC	CSAQTGGGDLFF
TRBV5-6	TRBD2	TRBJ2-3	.	TGTGCCAGCAGCTTGGTAGCGGGGGTCACAGATACGCAGTATTTT	CASSLVAGVTDTQYF
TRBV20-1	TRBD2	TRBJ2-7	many	TGCAGTGCTAGAGATCGAACTAGCGGAGGGACCTCCTACGAGCAGTACTTC	CSARDRTSGGTSYEQYF
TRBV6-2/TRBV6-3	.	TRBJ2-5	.	TGTGCCAGCACCTGGATGGGGGTTCGTGAGACCCAGTACTTC	CASTWMGVRETQYF
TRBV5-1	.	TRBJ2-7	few	TGCGCCAGCTCCACGGGGAGGGGGTCCTACGAGCAGTACTTC	CASSTGRGSYEQYF
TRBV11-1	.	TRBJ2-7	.	TGTGCCAGCAGCTTAGTATACGGTTTTGGAAGCGAGCAGTACTTC	CASSLVYGFGSEQYF
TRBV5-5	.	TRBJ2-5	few	TGTGCCAGCAGCATCCAGGGGGGGGGAGGAGAGACCCAGTACTTC	CASSIQGGGGETQYF
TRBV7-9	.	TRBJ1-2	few	TGTGCCAGCAGCTTATTGGGCAGGGACTATGGCTACACCTTC	CASSLLGRDYGYTF
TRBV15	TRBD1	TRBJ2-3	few	TGTGCCACCAGCAAGGGACAGGGATACACAGATACGCAGTATTTT	CATSKGQGYTDTQYF
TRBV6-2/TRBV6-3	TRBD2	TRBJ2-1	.	TGTGCCAGCAGACCCACTAGCGGCCGATTGGGTGAGCAGTTCTTC	CASRPTSGRLGEQFF
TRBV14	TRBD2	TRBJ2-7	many	TGTGCCAGCAGCCTACTCTCTAGCGGGATCTACGAGCAGTACTTC	CASSLLSSGIYEQYF